These T cell receptor beta chains were read from a single sample in a study of tumor-infiltrating lymphocytes in primary liver carcinoma. Each CDR3 protein gets one entry after TCRdb re-called the multiplex PCR reads with MiXCR. The sample has approximately 310,000 distinct CDR3 sequences, 60% to 80% seen once. Input material: peripheral blood. These TCRs come from a man aged 35 to 55 with primary liver carcinoma and hepatitis B virus infection. CDR3s leave out the opening cysteine and the closing phenylalanine or tryptophan.

cdr3_aa j_call v_call
ASSLLPGRSEQF TRBJ2-1 TRBV12-3/TRBV12-4
ACSQDLSSPLH TRBJ1-6 TRBV4-3
VGSLQGFSYEQY TRBJ2-7 TRBV5-6
TSSLAGDSSYEQY TRBJ2-7 TRBV5-1
SARDGGRTEAF TRBJ1-1 TRBV20-1
ASRGEPENTEAF TRBJ1-1 TRBV6-2/TRBV6-3
ASSSGLEAYNEQF TRBJ2-1 TRBV6-6
ASRRNRRSSYEQY TRBJ2-7 TRBV11-2
ASTIDGSSYEQY TRBJ2-7 TRBV6-1
ASGYSESTEAF TRBJ1-1 TRBV6-5
VSIQSLGNSPLY TRBJ1-6 TRBV11-2
ASSITGFNQPQH TRBJ1-5 TRBV5-6
SVIVGDEQH TRBJ2-7 TRBV29-1
ASNTGLAVQETQY TRBJ2-5 TRBV11-2
ASSRVDEQF TRBJ2-1 TRBV19
ASSLSSYNERF TRBJ2-1 TRBV11-1
ASSPLGGAEQSQH TRBJ1-5 TRBV28
AGNRGRGQETQY TRBJ2-5 TRBV12-3/TRBV12-4
ASSLGGAGFNTEAF TRBJ1-1 TRBV28
ASSILGNTEAF TRBJ1-1 TRBV19
AISDLGGSNNGYA TRBJ1-2 TRBV10-3
ASSIDRADEKLF TRBJ1-4 TRBV5-1